A selection of T cell receptor beta chains follows, all from one sample in a study of Graves' ophthalmopathy and Graves' hyperthyroidism. TCRdb re-called the multiplex PCR reads through MiXCR, storing one row per CDR3 protein. Here the sample spans 580,000 or so distinct CDR3 sequences, about 40% being singletons. The sequenced material came from peripheral blood or thyroid tissue (not recorded which). Every receptor here comes from an adult man with Graves' hyperthyroidism. CDR3s include the opening cysteine and the closing phenylalanine or tryptophan. The D gene is left open where the match is weak. The size field is filled for only some rows; it gives once, few, many or a size class.

V gene	D gene	J gene	clone size	CDR3 DNA	CDR3 protein
TRBV5-8	NA	TRBJ1-4	many	TGTGCCAGCAGCGGGGTCAGGGTAGGTGGTGAAAAACTGTTTTTT	CASSGVRVGGEKLFF
TRBV5-1	TRBD1	TRBJ2-7	NA	TGCGCCAGCAGCTTGGCACCGGGACAGGTGTCCTACGAGCAGTACTTC	CASSLAPGQVSYEQYF
TRBV30	NA	TRBJ1-5	few	TGTGCCTGGAGTGTACGGTGGGGTCAGCCCCAGCATTTT	CAWSVRWGQPQHF
TRBV7-9	NA	TRBJ2-7	NA	TGTGCCAGCTCACCACCGGGAATGGCAAGCTCCTACGAGCAGTACTTC	CASSPPGMASSYEQYF
TRBV25-1	NA	TRBJ2-7	NA	TGTGCCAGCAGTTTACACTCCCAAGGGCCAGGTACGAATACGCAGTACTTC	CASSLHSQGPGTNTQYF
TRBV10-3	NA	TRBJ1-4	once	TGTGCCATCAGTGAGTTGGGGGACGAAAAACTGTTTTTT	CAISELGDEKLFF
TRBV19	NA	TRBJ1-1	many	TGTGCCAGTAGTATAGAATTCGGCACTGAAGCTTTCTTT	CASSIEFGTEAFF
TRBV20-1	NA	TRBJ2-2	many	TGCAGTGCTAGAGGTAGAACCGGGGAGCTGTTTTTT	CSARGRTGELFF
TRBV12-3/TRBV12-4	NA	TRBJ2-7	NA	TGTGCCAGCAGTTTTTCCCTCGCCCAGCGGGCCTACGAGCAGTACTTC	CASSFSLAQRAYEQYF
TRBV2	NA	TRBJ2-4	NA	TGTGCCAGCGGCGAGTTTGGGGGGAACATTCAGTACTTC	CASGEFGGNIQYF
TRBV7-8	NA	TRBJ2-5	many	TGTGCCAGCAGCTTACAGGGGCTCCAGTACTTC	CASSLQGLQYF